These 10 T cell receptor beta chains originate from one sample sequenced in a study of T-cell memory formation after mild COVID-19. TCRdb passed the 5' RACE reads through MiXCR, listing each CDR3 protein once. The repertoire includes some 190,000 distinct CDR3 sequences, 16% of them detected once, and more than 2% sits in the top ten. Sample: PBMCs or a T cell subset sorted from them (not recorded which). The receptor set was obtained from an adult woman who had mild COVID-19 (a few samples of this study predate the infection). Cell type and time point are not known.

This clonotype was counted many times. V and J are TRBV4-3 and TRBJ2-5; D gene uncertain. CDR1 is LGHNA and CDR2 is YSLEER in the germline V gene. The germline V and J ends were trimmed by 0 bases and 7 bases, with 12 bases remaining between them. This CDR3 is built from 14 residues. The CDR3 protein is CASSQEGQAGTQYF. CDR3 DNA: TGCGCCAGCAGCCAAGAAGGTCAAGCTGGGACCCAGTACTTC.

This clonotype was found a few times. The CDR3, as DNA: TGCAGTGCTAGGACTAGCGGGAACACCGGGGAGCTGTTTTTT. As protein: CSARTSGNTGELFF. The chain carries TRBV20-1 and TRBJ2-2; 9 bases line up with TRBD2. The germline CDR1 and CDR2 sequences are DFQATT and SNEGSKA (reference sequence). The V gene end was trimmed by 3 bases and the J gene end by 1 base; junction bases not matched to a gene: 0. The CDR3 is 14 residues long.

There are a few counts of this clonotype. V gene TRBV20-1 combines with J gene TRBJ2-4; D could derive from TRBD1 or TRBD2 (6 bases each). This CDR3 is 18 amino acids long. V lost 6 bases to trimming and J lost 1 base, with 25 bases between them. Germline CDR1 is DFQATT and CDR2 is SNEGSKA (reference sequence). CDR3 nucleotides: TGCAGTGCACACCGGGTTAGGGGGGCGCGGTTGGCCAAAAACATTCAGTACTTC. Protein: CSAHRVRGARLAKNIQYF.

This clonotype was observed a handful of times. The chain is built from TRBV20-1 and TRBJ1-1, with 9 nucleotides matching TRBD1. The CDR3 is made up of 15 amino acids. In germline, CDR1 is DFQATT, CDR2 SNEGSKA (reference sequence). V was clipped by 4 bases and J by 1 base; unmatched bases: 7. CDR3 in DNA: TGCAGTGCTACCGGGACAGGGAGGGGGAACACTGAAGCTTTCTTT. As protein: CSATGTGRGNTEAFF.

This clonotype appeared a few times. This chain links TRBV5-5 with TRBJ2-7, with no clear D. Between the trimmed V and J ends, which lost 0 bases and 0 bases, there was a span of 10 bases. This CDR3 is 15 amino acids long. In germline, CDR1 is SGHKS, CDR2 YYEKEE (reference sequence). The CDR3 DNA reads TGTGCCAGCAGCTTGGGGGCGACACCCTCCTACGAGCAGTACTTC. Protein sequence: CASSLGATPSYEQYF.

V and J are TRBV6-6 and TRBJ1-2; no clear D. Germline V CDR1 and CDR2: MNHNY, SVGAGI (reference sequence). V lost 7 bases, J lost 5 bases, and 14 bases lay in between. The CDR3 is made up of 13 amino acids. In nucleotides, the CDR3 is TGTGCCAGCACCCTTGGTCTAGCATATGGCTACACCTTC. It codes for CASTLGLAYGYTF.

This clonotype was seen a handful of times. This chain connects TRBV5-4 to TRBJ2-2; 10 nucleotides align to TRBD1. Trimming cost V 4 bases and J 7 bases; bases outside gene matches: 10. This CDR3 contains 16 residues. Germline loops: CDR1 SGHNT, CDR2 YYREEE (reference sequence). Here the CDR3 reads CASSVGTGVFDGELFF. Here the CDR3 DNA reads TGTGCCAGCAGCGTAGGGACAGGGGTATTTGACGGGGAGCTGTTTTTT.

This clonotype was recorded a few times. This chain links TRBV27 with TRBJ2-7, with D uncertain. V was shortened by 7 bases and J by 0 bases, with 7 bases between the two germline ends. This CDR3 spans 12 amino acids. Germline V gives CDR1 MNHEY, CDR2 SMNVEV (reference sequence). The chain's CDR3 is CASIGPSYEQYF. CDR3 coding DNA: TGTGCCAGCATAGGACCCTCCTACGAGCAGTACTTC.

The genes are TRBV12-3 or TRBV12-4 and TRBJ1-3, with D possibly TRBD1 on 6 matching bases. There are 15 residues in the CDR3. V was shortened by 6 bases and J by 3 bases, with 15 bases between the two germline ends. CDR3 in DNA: TGTGCCAGCAGGCTAACAGGGACGTTTGGAAACACCATATATTTT. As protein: CASRLTGTFGNTIYF.

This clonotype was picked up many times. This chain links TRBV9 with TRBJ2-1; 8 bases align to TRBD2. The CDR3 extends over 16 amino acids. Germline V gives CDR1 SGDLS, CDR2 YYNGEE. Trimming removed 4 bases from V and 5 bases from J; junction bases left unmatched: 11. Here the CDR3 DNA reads TGTGCCAGCAGCCCTCGGGTAGCGGGGACGAACAATGAGCAGTTCTTC. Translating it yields CASSPRVAGTNNEQFF. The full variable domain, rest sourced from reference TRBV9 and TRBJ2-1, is DSGVTQTPKHLITATGQRVTLRCSPRSGDLSVYWYQQSLDQGLQFLIQYYNGEERAKGNILERFSAQQFPDLHSELNLSSLELGDSALYFCASSPRVAGTNNEQFFGPGTRLTVL.